These T cell receptor beta chains were read from a single sample in a study of spatial heterogeneity in lung cancer. A single record per CDR3 protein comes from TCRdb applying MiXCR to the 5' RACE reads. The sample shows some 20,000 distinct CDR3 sequences, less than 20% of them seen only once. The source was lung tumor tissue, collected at surgery. These receptors came from a female donor with early-stage non-small cell lung cancer. The CDR3 runs from the conserved cysteine through the conserved F or W. The D gene is left open where the match is weak. The size of a clone is reported for some rows only, either as once, few or many, or as a class for expanded clones.

>TRBV7-2|TRBJ2-3|TRBD2|many
TGTGCCAGCAGCTACTCCGGACTAGCGGGGTTGGGGTCAGATACGCAGTATTTT
CASSYSGLAGLGSDTQYF
>TRBV13|TRBJ2-1|TRBD2|NA
TGTGCCAGCAGCTTTTATTCGGGGGGGTCCTACAATGAGCAGTTCTTC
CASSFYSGGSYNEQFF
>TRBV20-1|TRBJ2-1|TRBD2|few
TGCAGTGCACAAGTTCTAGCGGCAGCCTACAATGAGCAGTTCTTC
CSAQVLAAAYNEQFF
>TRBV27|TRBJ2-7|NA|NA
TGTGCCAGCAGCCCTGACAGGTATCCCTACGAGCAGTACTTC
CASSPDRYPYEQYF
>TRBV7-8|TRBJ2-2|NA|NA
TGTGCCAGCAGCTTAGAAGGACTGACCTACACCGGGGAGCTGTTTTTT
CASSLEGLTYTGELFF
>TRBV16|TRBJ1-1|NA|NA
TGTGCCAGAAGAAAAGGGGGAAGGAATGAAGCTTTCTTT
CARRKGGRNEAFF
>TRBV20-1|TRBJ2-7|TRBD2|NA
TGCAGTGCCCCCGGACTAGCGGGGGGTTGGGAGCAGTACTTC
CSAPGLAGGWEQYF
>TRBV12-3/TRBV12-4|TRBJ1-2|NA|few
TGTGCCAGCAGGGCGACAGGTTTTCAATCTGGCTACACCTTC
CASRATGFQSGYTF
>TRBV25-1|TRBJ1-1|NA|many
TGTGCCAGCAGTCCAGGGCCGATCAACACTGAAGCTTTCTTT
CASSPGPINTEAFF
>TRBV28|TRBJ2-7|NA|NA
TGTGCCAGCAGTGAACACGGGAGTCCCTACGAGCAGTACTTC
CASSEHGSPYEQYF
>TRBV6-2/TRBV6-3|TRBJ1-2|NA|medium-sized
TGTGCCAGCAGTCACCGGGACCCAGGCAATGGCTACACCTTC
CASSHRDPGNGYTF
>TRBV7-8|TRBJ2-5|TRBD1|NA
TGTGCCAGCAGCCCACTAGCCGGACAGGGCCAAGAGACCCAGTACTTC
CASSPLAGQGQETQYF
>TRBV20-1|TRBJ2-5|NA|few
TGCAGTGCTAGCGCTACAGAGGGGGGAGAGACCCAGTACTTC
CSASATEGGETQYF
>TRBV2|TRBJ2-3|NA|few
TGTGCCAGCAGTGAATATGGTCTAGCGTCTAGCACAGATACGCAGTATTTT
CASSEYGLASSTDTQYF
>TRBV29-1|TRBJ2-5|NA|many
TGCAGCGTTGGTCCTGGAGAGACCCAGTACTTC
CSVGPGETQYF
>TRBV18|TRBJ2-3|NA|many
TGTGCCAGCTCACCACGGAGAGTCCTCCAAAGCACAGATACGCAGTATTTT
CASSPRRVLQSTDTQYF
>TRBV5-1|TRBJ2-3|NA|many
TGCGCCAGCAGCTTGAGACAGTTAGCAGATACGCAGTATTTT
CASSLRQLADTQYF
>TRBV28|TRBJ2-5|NA|few
TGTGCCAGCAGTTACCTAACCCCGGGAATCCACCAAGAGACCCAGTACTTC
CASSYLTPGIHQETQYF
>TRBV6-5|TRBJ2-3|TRBD2|many
TGTGCCAGCAGTCGCGGACTAGCGGGAGTAGCAGATACGCAGTATTTT
CASSRGLAGVADTQYF
>TRBV20-1|TRBJ2-7|NA|NA
TGCAGTGCTAGACGGTCCGTGGTCTACGAGCAGTACTTC
CSARRSVVYEQYF
>TRBV6-5|TRBJ2-2|NA|many
TGTGCCAGCAGCCACTTTGGTACCGGGGAGCTGTTTTTT
CASSHFGTGELFF
>TRBV29-1|TRBJ2-2|TRBD2|many
TGCAGCGGTGGGGAGGGCGCCGGGGAGCTGTTTTTT
CSGGEGAGELFF
>TRBV28|TRBJ2-4|NA|few
TGTGCCAGCAGTTTACTTCTGACCCTAGCCAAAAACATTCAGTACTTC
CASSLLLTLAKNIQYF
>TRBV7-2|TRBJ2-3|TRBD2|once
TGTGCCAGCAGCTTAATGGGACTAGCGACAGATACGCAGTATTTT
CASSLMGLATDTQYF
>TRBV15|TRBJ2-6|NA|medium-sized
TGTGCCACCAGCCCACGGGGTTCTGGGGCCAACGTCCTGACTTTC
CATSPRGSGANVLTF
>TRBV5-1|TRBJ2-7|NA|many
TGCGCCAGCAGCCCGCCGGACTCGGGTGGGGAGCAGTACTTC
CASSPPDSGGEQYF
>TRBV20-1|TRBJ2-5|NA|medium-sized
TGCAGTGCTAGCCCTACAGGGGAGACCCAGTACTTC
CSASPTGETQYF
>TRBV6-5|TRBJ2-1|NA|NA
TGTGCCAGCATGGGTTGGAACAATGAGCAGTTCTTC
CASMGWNNEQFF
>TRBV7-8|TRBJ2-2|TRBD2|many
TGTGCCAGCAGCCCCGGGACTAGCGGGGGGGAGCTGTTTTTT
CASSPGTSGGELFF
>TRBV10-3|TRBJ2-7|NA|NA
TGTGCCATCAGTGACCCTTACGAGCAGTACTTC
CAISDPYEQYF
>TRBV30|TRBJ2-7|NA|NA
TGTGCCTGGAGTTCTCCGACTCGAGGCGAGCAGTACTTC
CAWSSPTRGEQYF
>TRBV5-1|TRBJ2-1|NA|NA
TGCGCCAGCAGCGTGGAGTTACGCGATGAGCAGTTCTTC
CASSVELRDEQFF
>TRBV18|TRBJ2-1|TRBD1|few
TGTGCCAGCTCACGGCAGGGGGTCAATGAGCAGTTCTTC
CASSRQGVNEQFF
>TRBV6-2/TRBV6-3|TRBJ2-1|TRBD2|many
TGTGCCAGCAGTTCCCTAACTAGCGTACCCCTATACAATGAGCAGTTCTTC
CASSSLTSVPLYNEQFF
>TRBV29-1|TRBJ2-5|NA|NA
TGCAGCGTTGATGGGAGCGTGGGTCGGCAAGAGACCCAGTACTTC
CSVDGSVGRQETQYF
>TRBV12-3/TRBV12-4|TRBJ2-1|TRBD2|NA
TGTGCCAGCAGTTTAGGCGGGAGGGGGGACTTC
CASSLGGRGDF
>TRBV15|TRBJ2-7|NA|few
TGTGCCACCAGCAGAGGGCAGGGGACCCCCTACGAGCAGTACTTC
CATSRGQGTPYEQYF
>TRBV29-1|TRBJ2-5|TRBD1|NA
TGCAGCGTTGGCCGACAGGGGGCCTTCCAAGAGACCCAGTACTTC
CSVGRQGAFQETQYF
>TRBV5-1|TRBJ2-7|TRBD2|NA
TGCGCCAGCAGCAAGGGACTAGCGGGACCAGTCTCCTACGAGCAGTACTTC
CASSKGLAGPVSYEQYF
>TRBV23-1|TRBJ2-4|NA|few
TGCGCCAGCAGTCAACCTCCCAGTTGCAGGGCCGTAGGAAACATTCAGTACTTC
CASSQPPSCRAVGNIQYF
>TRBV3-1|TRBJ2-4|NA|NA
TGTGCCAGCAGCCCAGGGAGGCAGAAAAACATTCAGTACTTC
CASSPGRQKNIQYF
>TRBV15|TRBJ2-5|NA|many
TGTGCCACCAGCAGAACCACAGGGAGGGGGGTTGGAGAGACCCAGTACTTC
CATSRTTGRGVGETQYF
>TRBV29-1|TRBJ1-3|NA|NA
TGCAGCGTATGTTTATTGGGAAACACCATATATTTT
CSVCLLGNTIYF
>TRBV3-1|TRBJ2-7|NA|few
TGTGCCAGCAGCCTGGGCGGCAGATCCTACGAGCAGTACTTC
CASSLGGRSYEQYF
>TRBV5-6|TRBJ2-1|TRBD1|few
TGTGCCAGCAGCAAAGGACAGGGGGCTGCCAATGAGCAGTTCTTC
CASSKGQGAANEQFF
>TRBV3-1|TRBJ2-7|NA|few
TGTGCCAGCAGCCAATCATCCGTCTACGAGCAGTACTTC
CASSQSSVYEQYF
>TRBV5-1|TRBJ2-1|NA|few
TGCGCCAGCAGCTTAGTGAGTTCTCAGGGTTCCTACAATGAGCAGTTCTTC
CASSLVSSQGSYNEQFF
>TRBV2|TRBJ2-1|TRBD2|NA
TGTGCCAGCAGCGGGGGGGTTTACAATGAGCAGTTCTTC
CASSGGVYNEQFF
>TRBV10-2|TRBJ1-3|NA|many
TGCGCCAGCACCCCAGGACAGTTTGGAAACACCATATATTTT
CASTPGQFGNTIYF